Detailed here is one T cell receptor (beta chain). Clones were read by immunoSEQ multiplex PCR, and TCRdb kept only the in-frame ones, dropping some. The sample lists some 9,000 clones, just over 55% occurring once. The data stem from a study of tissue T cells after allogeneic stem cell transplantation. Study-wide context: Samples with visible lymphocytes on H&E were prioritized for sequencing.

V was pared by 0 bases and J by 0 bases, with 4 bases of the junction left unmatched. Germline CDR1 GTSNPN, CDR2 SVGIG (reference sequence). The CDR3 has 16 amino acids. The chain carries TRBV30 and TRBJ2-3; the match to TRBD2 covers 9 bases. This receptor was identified in a female donor aged 60 or older with lung cancer. The material was tissue from the jejunum, obtained at autopsy. CDR3 sequence: CAWSVGSGRSTDTQYF. CDR3 sequence (DNA): TGTGCCTGGAGTGTTGGGAGCGGGAGGAGCACAGATACGCAGTATTTT. The whole variable domain, filled in from reference TRBV30 and TRBJ2-3, reads SQTIHQWPATLVQPVGSPLSLECTVEGTSNPNLYWYRQAAGRGLQLLFYSVGIGQISSEVPQNLSASRPQDRQFILSSKKLLLSDSGFYLCAWSVGSGRSTDTQYFGPGTRLTVL.